This is a list of T cell receptor beta chains from one sample in a study of radiotherapy plus CTLA-4 blockade in lung cancer. The method was immunoSEQ multiplex PCR; TCRdb's version includes in-frame clones alone and lacks a portion of them. The sample comprises tens of thousands of clones, around three quarters of which are singletons, and about 10% rests with the top ten. Sequenced material: peripheral blood, taken from a patient treated with radiotherapy plus ipilimumab. These receptor sequences come from a human donor with non-small cell lung cancer who had a complete response to radiotherapy plus ipilimumab. CDR3s include the opening cysteine and the closing phenylalanine or tryptophan. D genes are given only for firm matches. The listing skips clone size in some rows; elsewhere it reads once, few, many or a size class.

length	size	J	D	V	DNA	CDR3
14	.	TRBJ1-1	TRBD1	TRBV7-2	TGTGCCAGCAGCATGGACAGGGGGCGGACTGAAGCTTTCTTT	CASSMDRGRTEAFF
14	few	TRBJ1-4	.	TRBV30	TGTGCCTGGAGTTTCTGGGCTGACTCTGAAAAACTGTTTTTT	CAWSFWADSEKLFF
16	.	TRBJ1-4	TRBD1	TRBV7-9	TGTGCCAGCAGCTTAGCGTCAGGGGGCGGCAATGAAAAACTGTTTTTT	CASSLASGGGNEKLFF
14	.	TRBJ1-2	.	TRBV19	TGTGCCAGTAGTATAGTTTCTACTAACTATGGCTACACCTTC	CASSIVSTNYGYTF
15	.	TRBJ1-5	.	TRBV9	TGTGCCAGCAGCGCGGGGACTGAAGTCAATCAGCCCCAGCATTTT	CASSAGTEVNQPQHF
13	.	TRBJ1-2	.	TRBV6-5	TGTGCCAGCAGCGGAGACTGGGCTGAGGGCTACACCTTC	CASSGDWAEGYTF
16	few	TRBJ2-2	TRBD2	TRBV10-3	TGTGCCATCAGTGAGGGCGGGGGGCGCGGCACCGGGGAGCTGTTTTTT	CAISEGGGRGTGELFF
12	.	TRBJ2-2	.	TRBV18	TGTGCCAGCTCACCAGTGTCCGGGGAGCTGTTTTTT	CASSPVSGELFF
15	.	TRBJ2-1	.	TRBV9	TGTGCCAGCAGCAAAGGGGACGTAGGGAGACATGAGCAGTTCTTC	CASSKGDVGRHEQFF
17	once	TRBJ1-5	.	TRBV7-8	TGTGCCAGCAGCAAGGGCCGTGGGGCAGGTGGCAATCAGCCCCAGCATTTT	CASSKGRGAGGNQPQHF
16	.	TRBJ1-5	TRBD1	TRBV4-1	TGCGCCAGCAGCCAAGATGCGGGACAGAGCAATCAGCCCCAGCATTTT	CASSQDAGQSNQPQHF
13	.	TRBJ2-1	.	TRBV27	TGTGCCAGCAGTTTTATGGAGGACAATGAGCAGTTCTTC	CASSFMEDNEQFF
15	.	TRBJ1-2	TRBD1	TRBV19	TGTGCCAGTAGCACAATCGCGGGACAGAGCTATGGCTACACCTTC	CASSTIAGQSYGYTF
15	.	TRBJ2-2	.	TRBV7-9	TGTGCCAGCAGCTTAGGAGGGCAGAACACCGGGGAGCTGTTTTTT	CASSLGGQNTGELFF
15	.	TRBJ2-5	TRBD1	TRBV19	TGTGCCAGTAAAGAGAGGGACAGGGAGTGGGAGACCCAGTACTTC	CASKERDREWETQYF
14	.	TRBJ2-7	.	TRBV11-2	TGTGCCAGCAGCTTCAACAGCCTCTCGTACGAGCAGTACTTC	CASSFNSLSYEQYF
14	once	TRBJ1-1	.	TRBV6-5	TGTGCCAGCAGTGATACCTGGGGAGGAGCTGAAGCTTTCTTT	CASSDTWGGAEAFF
16	.	TRBJ2-7	.	TRBV7-2	TGTGCCAGCAGCCCCCAGGGGGGAGTGGCTAAATACGAGCAGTACTTC	CASSPQGGVAKYEQYF
17	once	TRBJ2-3	TRBD1	TRBV19	TGTGCCAGTAGGAACAGGGGCAGGTCGTCAGACACAGATACGCAGTATTTT	CASRNRGRSSDTDTQYF
15	once	TRBJ2-5	TRBD2	TRBV15	TGTGCCACCAGCAGACCCGGGACTAGCGAAGAGACCCAGTACTTC	CATSRPGTSEETQYF
16	.	TRBJ2-3	TRBD2	TRBV19	TGTGCCAGTAGTGGGCAAACTAGCGGGGGGACAGATACGCAGTATTTT	CASSGQTSGGTDTQYF
16	.	TRBJ1-6	.	TRBV5-4	TGTGCCAGCAGCTTGCCGGGGACACCCGGCAATTCACCCCTCCACTTT	CASSLPGTPGNSPLHF
17	.	TRBJ2-6	TRBD1	TRBV7-2	TGTGCCAGCAGCTTAGGGGACAGGGCTCGTGGGGCCAACGTCCTGACTTTC	CASSLGDRARGANVLTF
16	.	TRBJ1-5	.	TRBV16	TGTGCCAGCAGCCGCGCAGATAGATCGGTTGGGCAGCCCCAGCATTTT	CASSRADRSVGQPQHF
16	.	TRBJ2-2	.	TRBV7-9	TGTGCCAGCAGCCCCCTAGGGGGTTTTGACACCGGGGAGCTGTTTTTT	CASSPLGGFDTGELFF
15	.	TRBJ2-3	.	TRBV9	TGTGCCAGCAGCCAATGGACCCTAAGCACAGATACGCAGTATTTT	CASSQWTLSTDTQYF
13	.	TRBJ1-2	TRBD1	TRBV19	TGTGCCAGTAGTTCGGGGACAGCCTATGGCTACACCTTC	CASSSGTAYGYTF
15	.	TRBJ2-4	.	TRBV10-3	TGTGCCATCAGTGAGTCCATGGCCCCCCGAGTCATTCAGTACTTC	CAISESMAPRVIQYF
13	.	TRBJ1-1	.	TRBV6-6	TGTGCCAGCAGCAACCCATCGTCTGGTGAAGCTTTCTTT	CASSNPSSGEAFF
13	.	TRBJ2-3	.	TRBV6-5	TGTGCCAGCAGCCCGGGGGGCTCAGATACGCAGTATTTT	CASSPGGSDTQYF
18	.	TRBJ2-1	TRBD2	TRBV10-1	TGCGCCAGCAGTGGACCTAGCGGGAGGGCCGTTGGGGTCGATGAGCAGTTCTTC	CASSGPSGRAVGVDEQFF
15	medium-sized	TRBJ1-2	.	TRBV7-2	TGTGCCAGCAGCGCTAGACCAGGGTCGGACTATGGCTACACCTTC	CASSARPGSDYGYTF
14	.	TRBJ1-5	.	TRBV2	TGTGCCAGCAAGGATGTTAACAGGGCTCAGCCCCAGCATTTT	CASKDVNRAQPQHF
14	.	TRBJ1-1	.	TRBV19	TGTGCCAGTAGTATCCCAGATGGGCCCACTGAAGCTTTCTTT	CASSIPDGPTEAFF
13	.	TRBJ1-1	.	TRBV27	TGTGCCAGCAGTTCACGGGGATACACTGAAGCTTTCTTT	CASSSRGYTEAFF
16	.	TRBJ2-2	TRBD1	TRBV10-3	TGTGCCACCAGAGATCTCCGGACAGGGGGAACCGGGGAGCTGTTTTTT	CATRDLRTGGTGELFF
15	few	TRBJ1-5	TRBD1	TRBV6-6	TGTGCCAGCAGTTACTCGAGACAGGGAGCAGGGCCCCAGCATTTT	CASSYSRQGAGPQHF
15	.	TRBJ2-3	.	TRBV2	TGTGCCCAATTGGTTCGGGACCGGGGCACAGATACGCAGTATTTT	CAQLVRDRGTDTQYF
15	.	TRBJ1-2	TRBD1	TRBV19	TGTGCCAGTAGTTCCGGGACAGGGGGCGAAAGAGGCTACACCTTC	CASSSGTGGERGYTF
13	.	TRBJ1-5	.	TRBV30	TGTGCCTGGAGTAATCAGGCTGCGGTGCCCCAGCATTTT	CAWSNQAAVPQHF
14	few	TRBJ1-5	.	TRBV2	TGTGCCAGCTCGCGGCAGGTTAGCAATCAGCCCCAGCATTTT	CASSRQVSNQPQHF
14	.	TRBJ1-4	TRBD1	TRBV6-1	TGTGCCAGCAGTGGGACAGGGGGCATTGAAAAACTGTTTTTT	CASSGTGGIEKLFF
13	.	TRBJ2-7	TRBD2	TRBV5-1	TGCGCCAGCAGCTTTAGCGGGGACTACGAGCAGTACTTC	CASSFSGDYEQYF
15	few	TRBJ1-4	.	TRBV29-1	TGCAGCGTTGTATGGGGGGGGGCGTTTAATGAAAAACTGTTTTTT	CSVVWGGAFNEKLFF